This T cell receptor (beta chain) was found in a study of tumor and adjacent non-tumor tissue in lung cancer. Three rounds of nested PCR, following a modified ARM-PCR protocol, produced the TCRbeta library. MiXCR was run by TCRdb on the multiplex PCR reads, yielding one entry per CDR3 protein. The sample lists about 81,000 distinct CDR3 sequences; approximately 72% were seen once. Study-level results: Significantly higher TCR diversity was found in tumor than normal lung. Normal lung showed higher cumulative top 100 clone frequency than tumor.

Germline CDR1 is MDHEN and CDR2 is SYDVKM. This CDR3 comprises 13 residues. Concerning this clonotype: What it recognizes is unknown. The junction shows a germline mismatch at one end, possibly a read error.

This sample's RNA came from whole unsorted tissue. Chemotherapy-naive patients with new lung cancer underwent thoracic surgery in China, August–November 2014. The TCR originated in a woman in her forties with non-small cell lung cancer. The source material was lung tumor tissue. V usage is TRBV28 and J usage is TRBJ2-1, with D unresolved. CDR3 DNA: TGTGCCAACAGTTTAGCCCCGATGGGTGAGCAGTTCTTC. It translates to CANSLAPMGEQFF.